A selection of T cell receptor beta chains follows, all from one sample in a study of blood T cell repertoires in COVID-19. Data came from immunoSEQ multiplex PCR; TCRdb stores just in-frame clones and leaves some out. In the table there are about 120,000 clones, around 82% of which are singletons. The sample comprised peripheral blood. Every receptor here comes from a man aged 25-40 years with COVID-19, enrolled during active disease. Each CDR3 is given with its conserved first and last residue. The D gene is left open where the match is weak. Clone size is not always given. Where it is, it says once, few, many or a class for expanded clones.

J gene,V gene,D gene,clone size,CDR3 protein
TRBJ1-3,TRBV9,-,-,CASSVAGLSGNTIYF
TRBJ2-1,TRBV4-2,TRBD2,-,CASSQHTSGGRLFF
TRBJ1-5,TRBV30,-,-,CAWSLTGFGQPQHF
TRBJ2-3,TRBV5-6,-,-,CASSLGGGSRTDTQYF
TRBJ1-3,TRBV6-5,TRBD1,-,CASRQGLSSGNTIYF
TRBJ1-2,TRBV6-5,-,-,CASSYHRASSGYTF
TRBJ2-1,TRBV10-2,TRBD2,-,CASRTGGDNEQFF
TRBJ1-2,TRBV2,-,-,CASSEILSGGRYGYTF
TRBJ1-1,TRBV12-3/TRBV12-4,TRBD1,few,CASSSTGSQAFF
TRBJ2-7,TRBV3-1/TRBV3-2,-,-,CASSQEWQAKPSSYEQYF
TRBJ2-7,TRBV7-2,-,-,CASSLAPTYEQYF
TRBJ1-1,TRBV5-6,-,-,CASSLYRTEAFF
TRBJ1-2,TRBV7-9,-,-,CATSQGDYGYTF
TRBJ2-2,TRBV28,TRBD1,-,CASSLSRTGGSNTGELFF
TRBJ2-5,TRBV19,TRBD2,-,CASSLAGAQETQYF
TRBJ1-1,TRBV9,-,-,CASSPLGSSKHHNAFF
TRBJ2-6,TRBV5-4,-,-,CASSSGRGADVLTF
TRBJ1-1,TRBV6-2/TRBV6-3,TRBD1,once,CASSYEEGARYTEAFF
TRBJ1-6,TRBV9,-,-,CASSSAGKISPLHF
TRBJ2-7,TRBV6-2/TRBV6-3,-,-,CASSRPGGSYEQYF
TRBJ2-7,TRBV28,-,-,CASSRTLWTVAYEQYF
TRBJ1-1,TRBV5-1,-,-,CASSPLGGNMNTEAFF
TRBJ1-4,TRBV15,-,-,CATSRDWGHGLFF
TRBJ1-3,TRBV7-8,-,-,CASSLERANTIYF
TRBJ2-7,TRBV2,TRBD2,once,CASRGETSGYEQYF
TRBJ1-1,TRBV15,-,-,CATSSAGIANTEAFF
TRBJ1-2,TRBV2,-,once,CASRMTLNYGYTF
TRBJ2-7,TRBV2,-,-,CASSAIIATYEQYF
TRBJ1-2,TRBV7-9,-,-,CASILDVDSNYGYTF
TRBJ2-1,TRBV30,TRBD2,-,CAYFPSGTYNEQFF
TRBJ2-7,TRBV30,TRBD1,-,CAWMGPPGQGTYEQYF
TRBJ2-3,TRBV25-1,TRBD1,-,CALPHRGPDTQYF
TRBJ1-2,TRBV7-2,TRBD1,once,CASSPGQGYGYTF
TRBJ2-1,TRBV29-1,TRBD1,-,CSVTGQGAYNEQFF
TRBJ2-1,TRBV11-3,-,once,CASSSQMNPRLGNEQFF
TRBJ2-7,TRBV2,-,few,CASLGKYEQYF
TRBJ2-3,TRBV7-8,-,-,CASSLGGGRTQYF
TRBJ1-6,TRBV7-9,-,-,CASSLGTATNSPLHF
TRBJ1-5,TRBV28,-,-,CASSRAAGEKPQHF
TRBJ2-1,TRBV10-3,TRBD2,-,CAIRRTSGGTYNEQFF
TRBJ2-7,TRBV27,-,few,CASSSGTTYEQYF
TRBJ2-1,TRBV12-5,-,few,CASGLGGSYNEQFF
TRBJ2-1,TRBV2,TRBD2,-,CASSGPRGGSDEQFF
TRBJ1-4,TRBV5-5,-,-,CASSFRGGNEKLFF
TRBJ2-2,TRBV11-2,TRBD2,-,CASSLGTRTPGDTGELFF
TRBJ2-3,TRBV15,-,-,CATGGRGDTQYF
TRBJ1-2,TRBV11-3,-,-,CASTPRAGDRYGYTF
TRBJ1-5,TRBV28,-,-,CASSSRVDNQPQHF
TRBJ1-1,TRBV29-1,-,few,CSVTGVVNTEAFF
TRBJ2-7,TRBV11-2,TRBD2,-,CASSNYNYLRGEQYF
TRBJ2-1,TRBV4-3,-,-,CASSQVISAYNEQFF
TRBJ2-1,TRBV27,TRBD2,-,CASSFLLAGPSSYNEQFF
TRBJ1-6,TRBV5-1,-,-,CASSLAGLSPLHF
TRBJ1-4,TRBV4-1,TRBD1,-,CASSIQFRQGEKLFF
TRBJ1-2,TRBV7-9,-,once,CASSSSVGGYTF
TRBJ1-2,TRBV4-3,-,-,CASSQGYSNGYTF
TRBJ2-1,TRBV11-3,TRBD2,-,CASSLISMAGVHNEQFF
TRBJ2-1,TRBV5-1,-,-,CASSLVGLYNEQFF
TRBJ1-5,TRBV23-1,TRBD1,-,CAPREGAGQPQHF